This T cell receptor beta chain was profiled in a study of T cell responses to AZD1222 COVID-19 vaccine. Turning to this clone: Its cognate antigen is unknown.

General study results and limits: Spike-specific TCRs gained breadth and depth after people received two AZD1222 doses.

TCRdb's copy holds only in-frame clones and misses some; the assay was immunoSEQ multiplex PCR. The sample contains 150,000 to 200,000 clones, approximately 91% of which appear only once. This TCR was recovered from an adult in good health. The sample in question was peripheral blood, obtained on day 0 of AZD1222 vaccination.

CDR3 sequence: CASSLVGGINQETQYF. The CDR3 nucleotides read TGTGCCAGCAGCTTAGTGGGGGGCATCAATCAAGAGACCCAGTACTTC. The gene calls are TRBV11-1 and TRBJ2-5; D may correspond to TRBD1 or TRBD2 (6 bases each). The CDR3 covers 16 residues. CDR1 and CDR2 from the germline V gene are SGHAT and FQDESV (reference sequence). V lost 1 base, J lost 2 bases, and 14 bases lay in between.